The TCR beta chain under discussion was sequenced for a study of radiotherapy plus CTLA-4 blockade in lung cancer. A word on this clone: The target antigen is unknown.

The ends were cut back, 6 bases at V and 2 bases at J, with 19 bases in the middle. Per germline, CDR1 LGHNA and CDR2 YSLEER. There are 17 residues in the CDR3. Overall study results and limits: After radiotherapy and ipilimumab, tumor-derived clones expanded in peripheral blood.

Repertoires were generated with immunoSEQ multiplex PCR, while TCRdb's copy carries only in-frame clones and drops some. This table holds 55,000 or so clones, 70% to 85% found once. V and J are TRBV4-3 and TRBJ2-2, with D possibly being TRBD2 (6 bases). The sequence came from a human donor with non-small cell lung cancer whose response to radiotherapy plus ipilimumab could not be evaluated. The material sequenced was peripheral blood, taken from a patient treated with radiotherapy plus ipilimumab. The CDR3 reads CASSHPRGGENTGELFF. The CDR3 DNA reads TGCGCCAGCAGTCACCCGAGGGGAGGCGAAAACACCGGGGAGCTGTTTTTT.